A selection of T cell receptor beta chains follows, all from one sample in a study of blood T cell repertoires in COVID-19. The data were produced by immunoSEQ multiplex PCR, yet TCRdb's version contains in-frame clones alone and is incomplete. Among about 180,000 clones listed, around 83% were seen once. The sequenced sample was peripheral blood. The receptor set was obtained from a woman aged 70 to 79 with COVID-19, enrolled during active disease. CDR3s include the opening cysteine and the closing phenylalanine or tryptophan. A D gene is named only where the DNA matches it firmly. The size field is filled for only some rows; it gives once, few, many or a size class.

CDR3: CASSPLSGPGNEQFF
DNA: TGTGCCAGCTCACCCCTTAGCGGGCCGGGGAATGAGCAGTTCTTC
size: .
V: TRBV18
D: TRBD2
J: TRBJ2-1

CDR3: CASSMGWGPGELFF
DNA: TGTGCCAGTAGTATGGGATGGGGGCCCGGGGAGCTGTTTTTT
size: .
V: TRBV19
D: .
J: TRBJ2-2

CDR3: CASRNRGGSGYTF
DNA: TGTGCCAGCAGGAACAGGGGTGGTAGTGGCTACACCTTC
size: .
V: TRBV2
D: TRBD1
J: TRBJ1-2

CDR3: CASSQVGGVDEQYF
DNA: TGCGCCAGCAGCCAAGTCGGGGGAGTGGACGAGCAGTACTTC
size: .
V: TRBV4-1
D: .
J: TRBJ2-7

CDR3: CASRYPPGSPNTEAFF
DNA: TGTGCCAGCAGATATCCTCCCGGGTCACCGAACACTGAAGCTTTCTTT
size: .
V: TRBV3-1/TRBV3-2
D: .
J: TRBJ1-1

CDR3: CASSQDRGTRLYEQYF
DNA: TGCGCCAGCAGCCAAGATCGTGGGACTAGACTATACGAGCAGTACTTC
size: few
V: TRBV4-3
D: TRBD2
J: TRBJ2-7

CDR3: CASSRRLAGTGELFF
DNA: TGTGCCAGCAGCCGCCGACTAGCGGGAACCGGGGAGCTGTTTTTT
size: .
V: TRBV11-3
D: TRBD2
J: TRBJ2-2

CDR3: CASSPLRGDGTEAFF
DNA: TGTGCCAGCTCACCCCTGCGGGGCGACGGCACTGAAGCTTTCTTT
size: few
V: TRBV18
D: .
J: TRBJ1-1

CDR3: CASSSGGPFHEQYF
DNA: TGTGCCAGCAGTTCGGGAGGGCCCTTCCACGAGCAGTACTTC
size: .
V: TRBV2
D: TRBD2
J: TRBJ2-7

CDR3: CASSLELGEVSHEQYF
DNA: TGTGCCAGCAGCTTAGAATTAGGGGAGGTTAGCCACGAGCAGTACTTC
size: once
V: TRBV7-9
D: .
J: TRBJ2-7

CDR3: CASSLNPSGTEAFF
DNA: TGTGCCAGCAGCTTAAATCCTTCGGGTACTGAAGCTTTCTTT
size: .
V: TRBV7-9
D: .
J: TRBJ1-1

CDR3: CASSGTVAGELFF
DNA: TGTGCCAGCAGCGGGACAGTTGCCGGGGAGCTGTTTTTT
size: .
V: TRBV7-3
D: TRBD1
J: TRBJ2-2

CDR3: CASRSRGSVAVGNEQFF
DNA: TGTGCCAGCAGGAGCCGAGGTTCGGTAGCGGTGGGGAATGAGCAGTTCTTC
size: .
V: TRBV28
D: .
J: TRBJ2-1

CDR3: CASSLLAQGGNEQFF
DNA: TGTGCCAGCAGTTTATTGGCACAGGGGGGCAATGAGCAGTTCTTC
size: .
V: TRBV28
D: TRBD1
J: TRBJ2-1

CDR3: CASSLTGVGNTIYF
DNA: TGTGCCAGCAGCTTAACAGGGGTCGGAAACACCATATATTTT
size: once
V: TRBV5-8
D: TRBD1
J: TRBJ1-3

CDR3: CASSLPRTTVTGELFF
DNA: TGTGCCAGCAGCTTACCCAGGACTACCGTCACCGGGGAGCTGTTTTTT
size: .
V: TRBV7-2
D: .
J: TRBJ2-2

CDR3: CASRADRGDGYTF
DNA: TGTGCCAGCAGGGCGGACAGGGGGGATGGCTACACCTTC
size: .
V: TRBV14
D: TRBD1
J: TRBJ1-2